The 13 T cell receptor beta chains in this list originate from one sample, sequenced in a study of blood T cell repertoires in COVID-19. Clones were read by immunoSEQ multiplex PCR, and TCRdb kept only the in-frame ones, dropping some. Of about 270,000 clones listed, 85% are singletons. The sample consisted of peripheral blood. The receptors originated from a woman aged 50 to 60 with active or convalescent COVID-19.

The genes are TRBV7-8 and TRBJ2-7; TRBD2 matches 11 bases. Germline V CDR1 and CDR2: SGHVS, FQNEAQ. The CDR3 is made up of 21 amino acids. Trimming at V came to 1 base and at J to 0 bases, leaving 17 bases not matched to a gene. The CDR3 sequence: CASSLDALSIVGTSGSYEQYF. For the CDR3, the DNA is TGTGCCAGCAGCTTAGACGCCCTCAGCATTGTGGGGACTAGCGGCTCCTACGAGCAGTACTTC.

This sequence joins TRBV29-1 and TRBJ2-2; 14 bases are a match to TRBD2. This CDR3 has 15 residues. V was pared by 3 bases and J by 6 bases, with 3 bases of the junction left unmatched. Germline-derived CDR1 and CDR2 are SQVTM and ANQGSEA. In DNA form, the CDR3 reads TGCAGCGTTGATGGACTAGCGGGAGGATCCGGGGAGCTGTTTTTT. It encodes CSVDGLAGGSGELFF.

This chain connects TRBV5-5 to TRBJ2-7; unclear D gene. Germline V gives CDR1 SGHKS, CDR2 YYEKEE (reference sequence). CDR3 size: 15 residues. The V end lost 0 bases, the J end lost 2 bases, and 12 bases lay between the germline ends. CDR3 nucleotide sequence: TGTGCCAGCAGCTTGGCCGGAGATACACCCTACGAGCAGTACTTC. Amino acids: CASSLAGDTPYEQYF.

The rearrangement links TRBV12-3 or TRBV12-4 to TRBJ1-5; TRBD1 agrees at 7 bases. With 5 bases clipped from V and 10 bases from J, the junction kept 8 bases outside the gene matches. The CDR3 contains 13 residues. As DNA, the CDR3 is TGTGCCAGCAGTCCGGGACAGTCTCTTCCCCAGCATTTT. It yields the protein CASSPGQSLPQHF.

This clone was seen once. The CDR3 coding sequence is TGTGCCAGCAGCCCCCGCCGCCGGGACAGGGAAGGAAATACGCAGTATTTT. Protein: CASSPRRRDREGNTQYF. The genes are TRBV7-9 and TRBJ2-3, with 9 bases that match TRBD1. Trimming at V came to 5 bases and at J to 7 bases, leaving 16 bases not matched to a gene. Germline-derived CDR1 and CDR2 are SEHNR and FQNEAQ (reference sequence). This CDR3 has 17 residues.

The chain joins TRBV19 to TRBJ2-6, with 7 bases identical to TRBD1. Germline V gives CDR1 LNHDA, CDR2 SQIVND (reference sequence). The CDR3 spans 14 residues. Trimming at V came to 6 bases and at J to 1 base, leaving 0 bases not matched to a gene. For the CDR3, the DNA is TGTGCCAGTAGGGGACAGTCTGGGGCCAACGTCCTGACTTTC. It specifies CASRGQSGANVLTF.

This rearrangement joins TRBV29-1 to TRBJ2-3; D is unresolved. Germline values: CDR1 SQVTM, CDR2 ANQGSEA. Deletions cut 6 bases from V and 0 bases from J, with 10 bases between. The CDR3 spans 13 residues. The CDR3 loop reads CSVAELSTDTQYF. The CDR3 DNA reads TGCAGCGTGGCGGAACTAAGCACAGATACGCAGTATTTT.

This clone was detected a few times. V usage is TRBV25-1 and J usage is TRBJ1-3; D gene unclear. Trimming stripped 2 bases from V and 3 bases from J, with 5 bases between. This CDR3 is built from 13 residues. The V gene's germline CDR1 is MGHDK and CDR2 SYGVNS. Here the CDR3 DNA reads TGTGCCAGCAGTGAAACACATGGAAACACCATATATTTT. It specifies CASSETHGNTIYF.

The CDR3 DNA sequence: TGTGCCAGCAGTTCCCTGGGGCGGGAGGGCCGGTACGAGCAGTACTTC. It encodes CASSSLGREGRYEQYF. V usage is TRBV6-5 and J usage is TRBJ2-7; TRBD2 matches 9 bases. Germline V CDR1 and CDR2: MNHEY, SVGAGI. V shed 4 bases, J shed 4 bases, and the junction held 11 bases outside the gene matches. CDR3 length: 16 amino acids.

The chain couples TRBV18 to TRBJ2-1; 10 bases align to TRBD1. Germline values: CDR1 KGHSH, CDR2 LQKENI. The CDR3 totals 17 residues. After removal of 5 bases from V and 2 bases from J, the junction contained 9 bases not matched to a gene. The CDR3 DNA reads as TGTGCCAGCTCATACGAGCCGGGACAGGGGACCTACAATGAGCAGTTCTTC. Translated, it gives CASSYEPGQGTYNEQFF.

This chain joins TRBV7-8 and TRBJ1-2, with D perhaps matching TRBD1 (6 bases). V was shortened by 1 base and J by 4 bases, with 22 bases between the two germline ends. This CDR3 region has 18 residues. From germline, CDR1 is SGHVS and CDR2 FQNEAQ. The CDR3 bases are TGTGCCAGCAGCTTAGAGGACAGTCGCTTTGACCCCACCTATGGCTACACCTTC. As protein: CASSLEDSRFDPTYGYTF.

This clone was observed a handful of times. CDR3 protein: CASRGTHYNSPLHF. The CDR3 DNA reads TGTGCCAGCAGGGGGACACACTATAATTCACCCCTCCACTTT. The chain links TRBV28 to TRBJ1-6; a possible D gene is TRBD1 (6 bases). Germline CDR1 MDHEN, CDR2 SYDVKM. With 6 bases removed from V and 3 bases from J, the gap between germline ends came to 9 bases. The CDR3 consists of 14 residues.

The J gene is TRBJ2-1, the V gene TRBV6-2 or TRBV6-3; no definite D call. Germline V lookup: CDR1 MNHEY, CDR2 SVGEGT. V was cut by 5 bases and J by 2 bases, with 13 bases left in between. The CDR3 runs to 15 residues. The CDR3 nucleotides read TGTGCCAGCAGTCCCTTAGTGTCTCCCTACAATGAGCAGTTCTTC. It translates to CASSPLVSPYNEQFF.